This record looks at one TCR beta chain sequence and its context. Its antigen is still unknown. This specimen comes from a study of Graves' ophthalmopathy and Graves' hyperthyroidism. The CDR3 runs 17 residues. The germline gives CDR1 MDHEN, CDR2 SYDVKM. The V segment lost 6 bases and the J segment 1 base; nucleotides outside the gene matches: 12. Orbital computed tomography, together with clinical symptoms, serum thyroxine, TRAb and thyroid ultrasound, was used for diagnosis. The study's findings and limits: Also, most clonotypes expanded in the thyroid above 0.001 frequency appeared in blood.

Beta-chain TCR CDR3 regions were amplified from RNA transcripts. An initial RT-PCR round employing HTBI primers preceded a second-round multiplex PCR. Each CDR3 protein is one row after TCRdb ran MiXCR on the multiplex PCR reads. The sample includes about 370,000 distinct CDR3 sequences, approximately 20% of them seen just once. The V and J genes are TRBV28 and TRBJ1-1; TRBD1 agrees at 9 bases. Specimen: peripheral blood. The clonotype originates from a woman under 30 with Graves' ophthalmopathy. Written as DNA, the CDR3 is TGTGCCAGCAGAGACCCGGGACAGGGTGGTCGGAACACTGAAGCTTTCTTT. Encoded protein: CASRDPGQGGRNTEAFF.